These 24 T cell receptor beta chains were all obtained from the same sample, sequenced in a study of blood T cell repertoires in COVID-19. TCRdb keeps only in-frame clones here, not all; method: immunoSEQ multiplex PCR. The data contain about 280,000 clones, 80% to 90% of them singletons. Sample: peripheral blood. Receptor source: a woman aged 45-59 years who had recovered from COVID-19.

The rearrangement links TRBV3-1 (or the pseudogene TRBV3-2) to TRBJ2-6; 8 bases are a match to TRBD1. The germline CDR1 and CDR2 sequences are LGHDT and YNNKEL (reference sequence). CDR3 length: 20 amino acids. J lost 0 bases, V lost 0 bases, and 10 bases had no gene match. The CDR3 reads CASSQDRRTGLHSGANVLTF. The CDR3 DNA reads as TGTGCCAGCAGCCAAGATCGCCGGACAGGGCTCCACTCTGGGGCCAACGTCCTGACTTTC.

A few counts support this clone. The genes are TRBV7-2 and TRBJ2-1; D might be TRBD2 (5 bases). The germline CDR1 and CDR2 sequences are SGHTA and FQGNSA. V was cut by 5 bases and J by 5 bases, with 10 bases left in between. CDR3 length: 13 amino acids. The CDR3 spells CASSITRDNEQFF. The DNA for the CDR3 is TGTGCCAGCAGCATTACTAGAGACAATGAGCAGTTCTTC.

V is TRBV5-1 and J is TRBJ2-2; tentative D call: TRBD2 (6 bases). The ends were cut back, 1 base at V and 2 bases at J, with 12 bases in the middle. In germline, CDR1 is SGHRS, CDR2 YFSETQ. The CDR3 totals 16 residues. The CDR3 region is CASSLRAGTNTGELFF. Written as DNA, the CDR3 is TGCGCCAGCAGCTTGAGGGCCGGGACTAACACCGGGGAGCTGTTTTTT.

The rearrangement links TRBV7-2 to TRBJ2-1, with 8 bases lining up with TRBD1. CDR1 and CDR2 (germline): SGHTA, FQGNSA. This CDR3 comprises 16 residues. Trimming cost V 1 base and J 5 bases; bases outside gene matches: 7. The CDR3 coding sequence is TGTGCCAGCAGCTTAGTTGGGCAGGGGGCAAACAATGAGCAGTTCTTC. It codes for CASSLVGQGANNEQFF.

V usage is TRBV29-1 and J usage is TRBJ2-1; 8 positions match TRBD2. This CDR3 spans 15 amino acids. Germline assignment: CDR1 SQVTM and CDR2 ANQGSEA. Trimming cost V 8 bases and J 4 bases; bases outside gene matches: 13. The CDR3 nucleotides are TGCAGCACCTCCATAACTAGCGGAGATTACAATGAGCAGTTCTTC. It translates to CSTSITSGDYNEQFF.

This chain connects TRBV12-3 or TRBV12-4 to TRBJ2-1; D not resolved. Trimming removed 4 bases from V and 5 bases from J, with 6 bases in between. The CDR3 loop spans 12 amino acids. For the CDR3, the DNA is TGTGCCAGCAGTTCGGAGCACAATGAGCAGTTCTTC. This codes for CASSSEHNEQFF.

The V call is TRBV7-3, the J call TRBJ2-2, with a weak D call TRBD2 (7 bases). Germline lookup yields CDR1 SGHTA and CDR2 FQGTGA. The V end was cut by 1 base, the J end by 1 base, with 13 bases between. The CDR3 is 17 amino acids. CDR3 DNA sequence: TGTGCCAGCAGCTTAAACGGCGGGGGCTGGAACACCGGGGAGCTGTTTTTT. Protein sequence: CASSLNGGGWNTGELFF.

V gene TRBV7-2 combines with J gene TRBJ1-1; D not certain. CDR3 length equals 13 residues. Germline lookup yields CDR1 SGHTA and CDR2 FQGNSA. The ends were cut back, 4 bases at V and 1 base at J, with 7 bases in the middle. This chain's CDR3 is CASSSNGNTEAFF. CDR3 DNA: TGTGCCAGCAGCTCTAACGGGAACACTGAAGCTTTCTTT.

The chain uses TRBV5-6 and TRBJ1-3; D call uncertain. The CDR3 runs to 14 residues. Between the trimmed V and J ends, which lost 2 bases and 0 bases, there was a span of 6 bases. Germline V gene sequence: CDR1 SGHDT, CDR2 YYEEEE. The CDR3 here is CASSFRSSGNTIYF. The DNA for the CDR3 is TGTGCCAGCAGCTTTCGGAGCTCTGGAAACACCATATATTTT.

V usage is TRBV5-6 and J usage is TRBJ1-1, with D maybe TRBD1 (5 bases). The germline V gene has CDR1 SGHDT and CDR2 YYEEEE. Trimming cost V 2 bases and J 5 bases, with 13 bases left between them. The CDR3 loop spans 14 amino acids. The CDR3 is CASSFTLGATEAFF. CDR3 coding DNA: TGTGCCAGCAGCTTTACTTTAGGGGCAACTGAAGCTTTCTTT.

This clone was seen a few times. This chain uses TRBV19 with TRBJ1-5; perhaps TRBD1 as D (5 bases). Germline V lookup: CDR1 LNHDA, CDR2 SQIVND (reference sequence). The CDR3 has 15 residues. V was pared by 8 bases and J by 0 bases, with 14 bases between. The CDR3 DNA reads as TGTGCCAGTCCCGAGACCCAGGGTAGCAATCAGCCCCAGCATTTT. Its translation: CASPETQGSNQPQHF.

With respect to this clone: Other nucleotide sequences in the sample specify the same CDR3. The chain combines TRBV12-3 or TRBV12-4 with TRBJ1-1, with 9 bases aligning to TRBD1. CDR3 length: 13 residues. J gave up 5 bases and V 5 bases, and 3 bases lay outside the gene matches. The CDR3 protein is CASSRQGGTEAFF. For the CDR3, the DNA is TGTGCCAGCAGTCGACAGGGGGGGACTGAAGCTTTCTTT.

This clone was recorded only once. This rearrangement joins TRBV28 to TRBJ1-2; 8 nucleotides match TRBD1. There are 13 residues in the CDR3. J lost 4 bases, V lost 7 bases, and 5 bases had no gene match. CDR1 MDHEN and CDR2 SYDVKM come from the germline V gene. In nucleotides, the CDR3 is TGTGCCAGCACTCAGGGGGCAGGCTATGGCTACACCTTC. As protein: CASTQGAGYGYTF.

The chain is built from TRBV5-1 and TRBJ2-7; the match to TRBD2 covers 10 bases. V lost 2 bases to trimming and J lost 3 bases; unmatched junction nucleotides: 5. The germline gives CDR1 SGHRS, CDR2 YFSETQ. CDR3 length: 15 amino acids. The CDR3 nucleotides read TGCGCCAGCAGCTTTCTAGCGGGGGTACTCTACGAGCAGTACTTC. Protein product: CASSFLAGVLYEQYF.

Turning to this clone: This sample also contains other DNA sequences that code for the same CDR3. This chain connects TRBV29-1 to TRBJ1-5, with 9 positions matching TRBD1. V lost 4 bases, J lost 2 bases, and 0 bases stayed unmatched. This CDR3 comprises 13 residues. Per germline, CDR1 SQVTM and CDR2 ANQGSEA. The CDR3 sequence is CSVGDRGNQPQHF. DNA of the CDR3: TGCAGCGTTGGGGACAGGGGCAATCAGCCCCAGCATTTT. The variable domain in full, completed from reference TRBV29-1 and TRBJ1-5, reads SAVISQKPSRDICQRGTSLTIQCQVDSQVTMMFWYRQQPGQSLTLIATANQGSEATYESGFVIDKFPISRPNLTFSTLTVSNMSPEDSSIYLCSVGDRGNQPQHFGDGTRLSIL.

The chain couples TRBV21-1 to TRBJ1-5. TRBV21-1 is assigned pseudogene status. This CDR3 comprises 16 residues. CDR3: CASSSVMRVGNQPQHF. The CDR3 bases are TGTGCCAGCAGCAGTGTCATGCGGGTCGGCAATCAGCCCCAGCATTTT.

This sequence joins TRBV6-6 and TRBJ1-5; TRBD1 matches at 9 bases. J lost 6 bases, V lost 5 bases, and 8 bases had no gene match. The CDR3 spans 15 residues. Per the germline V gene, CDR1 is MNHNY and CDR2 is SVGAGI (reference sequence). CDR3 region: CASSPTGTGFQPQHF. The CDR3 region has the DNA TGTGCCAGCAGTCCAACCGGGACAGGGTTTCAGCCCCAGCATTTT.

J is TRBJ1-5 and V is TRBV24-1, with D possibly TRBD1 on 6 matching bases. V was clipped by 4 bases and J by 6 bases, with 9 bases between them. The germline CDR1 and CDR2 sequences are KGHDR and SFDVKD. The CDR3 contains 13 residues. CDR3 in amino acids: CATSDTGIQPQHF. Here the CDR3 DNA reads TGTGCCACCAGTGACACAGGGATTCAGCCCCAGCATTTT.

This chain joins TRBV2 and TRBJ2-1; 7 nucleotides agree with TRBD2. The germline V gene has CDR1 SNHLY and CDR2 FYNNEI. The CDR3 is 11 amino acids. V was pared by 6 bases and J by 8 bases, with 1 base of the junction left unmatched. Here the CDR3 reads CASRGGDEQFF. Written as DNA, the CDR3 is TGTGCCAGCAGGGGGGGGGATGAGCAGTTCTTC.

CDR3 residues: CASSPQGAENTEAFF. CDR3 nucleotides: TGTGCCAGCTCACCACAGGGGGCTGAGAACACTGAAGCTTTCTTT. The chain has TRBV18 and TRBJ1-1, with TRBD1 matching 7 bases. The J segment lost 1 base and the V segment lost 1 base, leaving 3 bases of the junction unmatched. Germline loops: CDR1 KGHSH, CDR2 LQKENI. This CDR3 has 15 amino acids.

The chain recombines TRBV30 with TRBJ1-5; no definite D call. Trimming cost V 5 bases and J 4 bases, with 6 bases left between them. In germline, CDR1 is GTSNPN, CDR2 SVGIG (reference sequence). The CDR3 is 11 residues long. The CDR3: CAWGRNQPQHF. Here the CDR3 DNA reads TGTGCCTGGGGGCGGAATCAGCCCCAGCATTTT.

The genes are TRBV9 and TRBJ2-2; the match to TRBD2 covers 10 bases. With 3 bases clipped from V and 7 bases from J, the junction kept 3 bases outside the gene matches. The CDR3 spans 14 residues. Germline values: CDR1 SGDLS, CDR2 YYNGEE. The DNA of the CDR3 is TGTGCCAGCAGCGCGGGACTAGCGAGCGGGGAGCTGTTTTTT. This codes for CASSAGLASGELFF.

The CDR3 DNA reads TGTGCCAGTAGTACCAGGGTGGGCGGGGAGCTGTTTTTT. It codes for CASSTRVGGELFF. This chain links TRBV19 with TRBJ2-2, with D possibly being TRBD1 (5 bases). V lost 4 bases and J 7 bases, leaving 10 bases between the germline ends. The germline CDR1 and CDR2 sequences are LNHDA and SQIVND (reference sequence). This CDR3 has 13 amino acids.

The V gene is TRBV13, the J gene TRBJ2-7; 9 nucleotides align to TRBD1. The length of the CDR3 is 15 residues. From germline, CDR1 is PRHDT and CDR2 FYEKMQ (reference sequence). V lost 5 bases, J lost 6 bases, and 11 bases stayed unmatched. The CDR3 DNA reads TGTGCCAGCAGCCCCCCTGGGACAGGGCGGTTCGAGCAGTACTTC. Translation gives CASSPPGTGRFEQYF.